The rows below give T cell receptor beta chains drawn from one sample of a study of preoperative IRX-2 immunotherapy in early breast cancer. The repertoire was sequenced with immunoSEQ multiplex PCR; TCRdb's copy has only in-frame clones and lacks some. The sample shows 6,000 or so clones, roughly 79% of them seen only once. Sequenced here: tumor tissue, sampled before IRX-2 immunotherapy. These receptors were obtained from a human donor with breast cancer. CDR3s include the opening cysteine and the closing phenylalanine or tryptophan. A D gene is named only where the DNA matches it firmly. Some rows mark clone size as missing; the rest say once, few, many or name a class of expanded clone.

j_call: TRBJ2-7; cdr3_length: 15; d_call: TRBD1; clone_size: -; v_call: TRBV11-3; cdr3_aa: CASSSDRGPRYEQYF; cdr3_nt: TGTGCCAGCAGCTCCGACAGGGGGCCTCGCTACGAGCAGTACTTC
j_call: TRBJ1-6; cdr3_length: 16; d_call: -; clone_size: -; v_call: TRBV23-1; cdr3_aa: CASSQVGGAYNSPLHF; cdr3_nt: TGCGCCAGCAGCCAAGTGGGTGGGGCCTATAATTCACCCCTCCACTTT
j_call: TRBJ1-6; cdr3_length: 15; d_call: -; clone_size: medium-sized; v_call: TRBV11-3; cdr3_aa: CASSSVQGYNSPLHF; cdr3_nt: TGTGCCAGCAGCTCGGTACAGGGATATAATTCACCCCTCCACTTT
j_call: TRBJ2-1; cdr3_length: 13; d_call: -; clone_size: once; v_call: TRBV7-1; cdr3_aa: CASSLDSYNEQFF; cdr3_nt: TGTGCCAGCAGCTTAGACAGTTACAATGAGCAGTTCTTC
j_call: TRBJ2-2; cdr3_length: 15; d_call: -; clone_size: -; v_call: TRBV19; cdr3_aa: CASSKNRVNTGELFF; cdr3_nt: TGTGCCAGTAGTAAGAATAGGGTAAACACCGGGGAGCTGTTTTTT
j_call: TRBJ1-1; cdr3_length: 17; d_call: -; clone_size: -; v_call: TRBV5-1; cdr3_aa: CASSLTVRAHLNTEAFF; cdr3_nt: TGCGCCAGCAGCTTGACGGTGCGCGCACATTTGAACACTGAAGCTTTCTTT
j_call: TRBJ1-3; cdr3_length: 17; d_call: -; clone_size: -; v_call: TRBV6-8; cdr3_aa: CAIRREGYRRAGNTIYF; cdr3_nt: TGTGCCATCAGGCGGGAAGGATACAGGAGAGCCGGAAACACCATATATTTT
j_call: TRBJ2-1; cdr3_length: 15; d_call: -; clone_size: -; v_call: TRBV29-1; cdr3_aa: CSVEEKGFSYNEQFF; cdr3_nt: TGCAGCGTTGAAGAGAAGGGTTTTAGTTACAATGAGCAGTTCTTC
j_call: TRBJ1-3; cdr3_length: 15; d_call: -; clone_size: -; v_call: TRBV19; cdr3_aa: CASSISRRSGNTIYF; cdr3_nt: TGTGCCAGTAGTATTTCTCGGCGCTCTGGAAACACCATATATTTT
j_call: TRBJ2-3; cdr3_length: 15; d_call: TRBD2; clone_size: -; v_call: TRBV14; cdr3_aa: CASSLLAVSTDTQYF; cdr3_nt: TGTGCCAGCAGCCTACTAGCGGTTAGCACAGATACGCAGTATTTT